This TCR beta chain stems from a study of blood T cell repertoires in COVID-19. Cohort allocation depended upon clinical history that participants reported. The study counted Cohort 3 donors as recovered given two negative PCRs, clearance, or symptom resolution. In germline, CDR1 is GTSNPN, CDR2 SVGIG (reference sequence). J was trimmed by 3 bases and V by 2 bases; bases with no gene match: 8. CDR3 length: 16 residues. The repertoire was sequenced with immunoSEQ multiplex PCR; TCRdb's copy has only in-frame clones and lacks some. The sample includes some 400,000 clones, roughly 86% seen only once; the top ten take approximately 1.5%.

The TCR comes from a woman in her twenties or thirties who had recovered from COVID-19. Material: PBMCs or T cells enriched from blood (not recorded which). The chain joins TRBV30 to TRBJ2-2; TRBD2 matches 8 bases. The CDR3 loop reads CAWSRRGGLDTGELFF. DNA of the CDR3: TGTGCCTGGAGTAGACGGGGGGGCCTGGACACCGGGGAGCTGTTTTTT.